This entry lists 21 T cell receptor beta chains sequenced from one sample in a study of T cells in Graves' hyperthyroidism and ophthalmopathy. What was amplified from RNA transcripts were TCR beta CDR3 regions. TCR CDR3 regions were first amplified by RT-PCR with HTBI primers. In TCRdb, the multiplex PCR reads were re-called with MiXCR into one record per CDR3 protein. The sample comprises about 420,000 distinct CDR3 sequences, about an eighth of which are singletons, and roughly 4.8% rests with the top ten. What was sequenced was blood. Receptors originate from a woman younger than 35 with Graves' hyperthyroidism.

The sample holds many counts of this clonotype. This chain connects TRBV27 to TRBJ2-7, with TRBD2 identical over 14 bases. Germline loops: CDR1 MNHEY, CDR2 SMNVEV (reference sequence). After removal of 6 bases from V and 6 bases from J, the junction contained 4 bases not matched to a gene. This CDR3 contains 14 residues. CDR3 nucleotide sequence: TGTGCCAGCAGACCCGGGACTAGCGGGAGCGAGCAGTACTTC. Amino acid sequence: CASRPGTSGSEQYF.

This clonotype appeared many times. This sequence joins TRBV7-2 and TRBJ2-1; the D is unclear. This CDR3 contains 14 residues. Germline V gene data show CDR1 as SGHTA and CDR2 as FQGNSA. Between the trimmed V and J ends, which lost 2 bases and 5 bases, there was a span of 10 bases. CDR3 coding DNA: TGTGCCAGCAGCTTATTTCGGCAACACAATGAGCAGTTCTTC. This translates into CASSLFRQHNEQFF.

This clonotype appeared a few times. Just one base apart from a much larger clone, this may be a read error. The rearrangement links TRBV2 to TRBJ2-1, with TRBD2 matching over 10 bases. There are 15 residues in the CDR3. The germline V gene encodes CDR1 SNHLY and CDR2 FYNNEI. The CDR3 DNA is TGTGCCAGCAGTGTATCTAGCGGGAGCTACAGTGAGCAGTTCTTC. This encodes CASSVSSGSYSEQFF. Variable domain in full (rest from reference TRBV2 and TRBJ2-1): EPEVTQTPSHQVTQMGQEVILRCVPISNHLYFYWYRQILGQKVEFLVSFYNNEISEKSEIFDDQFSVERPDGSNFTLKIRSTKLEDSAMYFCASSVSSGSYSEQFFGPGTRLTVL.

Many counts were recorded for this clonotype. The genes are TRBV6-1 and TRBJ2-7; TRBD2 agrees at 15 bases. With V trimmed by 2 bases and J by 2 bases, 7 bases remained unmatched. This CDR3 has 18 amino acids. Germline V gene sequence: CDR1 MNHNS, CDR2 SASEGT. The CDR3 is CASSELPGTSGRTYEQYF. The CDR3 DNA reads TGTGCCAGCAGTGAACTTCCCGGGACTAGCGGGAGGACCTACGAGCAGTACTTC.

This clonotype appeared many times. V usage is TRBV20-1 and J usage is TRBJ2-1; 8 nucleotides agree with TRBD2. This CDR3 has 16 amino acids. CDR1 is DFQATT and CDR2 is SNEGSKA in the germline V gene (reference sequence). V was clipped by 3 bases and J by 3 bases; unmatched bases: 10. DNA for the CDR3: TGCAGTGCTAGGGTCTTTGCGGGGGGAGACTACAATGAGCAGTTCTTC. Protein sequence: CSARVFAGGDYNEQFF.

V usage is TRBV15 and J usage is TRBJ2-7; 7 positions match TRBD2. The germline V gene encodes CDR1 LNHNV and CDR2 YYDKDF (reference sequence). CDR3 size: 14 residues. The J segment lost 3 bases and the V segment lost 1 base, leaving 3 bases of the junction unmatched. The CDR3 loop reads CATSRGREDYEQYF. Here the CDR3 DNA reads TGTGCCACCAGCAGAGGACGGGAGGACTACGAGCAGTACTTC.

The chain employs TRBV29-1 and TRBJ1-1; D perhaps matches TRBD1 (5 bases). The CDR3 is 11 amino acids. Germline V gene data show CDR1 as SQVTM and CDR2 as ANQGSEA. Trimming took 8 bases from V and 6 from J, leaving 13 bases between them. Here the CDR3 reads CSKFWGSEAFF. DNA of the CDR3: TGCAGCAAATTCTGGGGGTCTGAAGCTTTCTTT.

This clonotype was observed once. Just one base apart from a much larger clone, this may be a read error. The chain links TRBV7-9 to TRBJ2-7; D call uncertain. The J call may be faulty, since TRBJ2-1 better matches the DNA end. Germline CDR1 is SEHNR and CDR2 is FQNEAQ (reference sequence). The CDR3 runs 13 residues. DNA for the CDR3: TGTGCCAGCAGCTCAAGGACGTCCTACGAGCAGTTCTTC. This translates into CASSSRTSYEQFF.

This clonotype occurred many times. V gene TRBV27 combines with J gene TRBJ2-7; D unclear. The germline V gene encodes CDR1 MNHEY and CDR2 SMNVEV (reference sequence). The CDR3 spans 12 residues. Trimming took off 6 bases at V and 2 bases at J, with 8 bases between the two ends. CDR3 amino acids: CASRTSTYEQYF. CDR3 DNA: TGTGCCAGCAGGACCTCTACCTACGAGCAGTACTTC.

This clonotype appeared once. The chain uses TRBV28 and TRBJ1-2, with 7 bases matching TRBD1. V dropped 3 bases and J dropped 4; count of bases not matched to a gene: 8. The CDR3 totals 15 residues. Germline CDR1 is MDHEN and CDR2 is SYDVKM. The CDR3 reads CASSFGGGQTYGYTF. The CDR3 DNA follows: TGTGCCAGCAGTTTCGGCGGGGGACAGACCTATGGCTACACCTTC.

This clonotype came up a few times. Here the CDR3 reads CAKNRDRDYGYTF. CDR3 DNA: TGTGCTAAAAACCGGGACAGGGACTATGGCTACACCTTC. The chain joins TRBV30 to TRBJ1-2; 9 positions agree with TRBD1. Germline values: CDR1 GTSNPN, CDR2 SVGIG (reference sequence). The CDR3 runs 13 residues.

This clonotype was detected ten times or more. This CDR3 reads CASSQGTSGSDTQYF. The CDR3 DNA sequence: TGTGCCAGCAGCCAAGGGACTAGCGGATCAGATACGCAGTATTTT. This chain joins TRBV3-1 and TRBJ2-3; 10 bases are shared with TRBD2. Trimming cost V 1 base and J 4 bases; bases outside gene matches: 2. Per germline, CDR1 LGHDT and CDR2 YNNKEL (reference sequence). The CDR3 has 15 residues.

This clonotype showed up many times. The J gene is TRBJ2-4, the V gene TRBV3-1; 7 bases align to TRBD1. The CDR3 is made up of 14 amino acids. V shed 4 bases and J 7 bases; nucleotides not matched to a gene: 7. Germline lookup yields CDR1 LGHDT and CDR2 YNNKEL (reference sequence). The chain's CDR3 is CASSPRQGVNIQYF. For the CDR3, the DNA is TGTGCCAGCAGCCCCAGACAGGGTGTGAACATTCAGTACTTC.

V and J are TRBV6-2 or TRBV6-3 and TRBJ2-2; D possibly corresponds to TRBD2 (7 bases). CDR3 size: 16 residues. V was cut by 6 bases and J by 4 bases, with 18 bases left in between. From germline, CDR1 is MNHEY and CDR2 SVGEGT. The CDR3 loop reads CASRKGGARGTGELFF. Here the CDR3 DNA reads TGTGCCAGCAGGAAAGGGGGGGCACGAGGCACCGGGGAGCTGTTTTTT.

On this clonotype itself: This may stem from a read error, because a much larger clone lies one nucleotide away. The rearrangement joins TRBV6-1 to TRBJ2-7, with 8 nucleotides matching TRBD1. CDR3 length equals 14 residues. V was clipped by 5 bases and J by 7 bases; unmatched bases: 10. The V gene's germline CDR1 is MNHNS and CDR2 SASEGT. CDR3: CASSKDRVLDEQYF. CDR3 coding DNA: TGTGCCAGCAGTAAGGACAGGGTATTAGATGAGCAGTACTTC.

The chain recombines TRBV15 with TRBJ1-1; TRBD1 agrees at 8 bases. The CDR3 spans 15 residues. V lost 5 bases and J lost 5; bases outside the gene matches: 10. Germline lookup yields CDR1 LNHNV and CDR2 YYDKDF (reference sequence). This chain's CDR3 is CATSEIRTGRTEAFF. CDR3 sequence (DNA): TGTGCCACCAGCGAAATCCGGACAGGGAGGACTGAAGCTTTCTTT. Full variable domain (outside the CDR3, taken from reference TRBV15 and TRBJ1-1): DAMVIQNPRYQVTQFGKPVTLSCSQTLNHNVMYWYQQKSSQAPKLLFHYYDKDFNNEADTPDNFQSRRPNTSFCFLDIRSPGLGDTAMYLCATSEIRTGRTEAFFGQGTRLTVV.

In this sample, this clonotype turned up many times. The CDR3 protein is CSASGTSGIFSGEQYF. The CDR3 DNA is TGCAGTGCTAGTGGGACTAGCGGAATATTTAGCGGCGAGCAGTACTTC. The genes are TRBV20-1 and TRBJ2-7; 11 bases align to TRBD2. Germline-derived CDR1 and CDR2 are DFQATT and SNEGSKA (reference sequence). After removal of 3 bases from V and 6 bases from J, the junction contained 13 bases not matched to a gene. The CDR3 extends over 16 amino acids.

At least ten counts were recorded for this clonotype. The chain has TRBV28 and TRBJ2-7, with 7 bases matching TRBD1. CDR1 is MDHEN and CDR2 is SYDVKM in the germline V gene. The CDR3 covers 14 residues. V shed 6 bases, J shed 2 bases, and the junction held 7 bases outside the gene matches. CDR3 sequence reads: CASRGTAIPYEQYF. CDR3 DNA: TGTGCCAGCAGAGGGACAGCGATACCCTACGAGCAGTACTTC.

There are a few counts of this clonotype. A single base separates this from a much larger clone, so it may be a read error. This chain connects TRBV29-1 to TRBJ2-7; unclear D gene. The V gene lost 1 base and the J gene lost 2 bases, with 6 bases spanning the gap. Per germline, CDR1 SQVTM and CDR2 ANQGSEA. CDR3 length equals 12 residues. CDR3 in DNA: TGCAGCGTTGAAGGCAGCGCCTACGAGCAGTACTTC. Its protein is CSVEGSAYEQYF.

This clonotype was counted ten times or more. CDR3 DNA: TGTGCCAGCAGTCCGATGGGGAACATTCAGTACTTC. Translation: CASSPMGNIQYF. The rearrangement links TRBV6-2 or TRBV6-3 to TRBJ2-4; D remains ambiguous. V shed 5 bases and J shed 7 bases, with 9 bases lying between them. CDR1 MNHEY and CDR2 SVGEGT come from the germline V gene. The CDR3 runs to 12 residues.

There are many counts of this clonotype. The chain employs TRBV28 and TRBJ2-7; no clear D gene. V was clipped by 2 bases and J by 5 bases, with 13 bases between them. This CDR3 is 14 amino acids long. Germline V lookup: CDR1 MDHEN, CDR2 SYDVKM. CDR3 in DNA: TGTGCCAGCAGTTTAGTCCATAACATCGACGAGCAGTACTTC. It specifies CASSLVHNIDEQYF.